These 20 T cell receptor beta chains were all obtained from the same sample, sequenced in a study of shared clonotypes between healthy human individuals. Using immunoSEQ multiplex PCR, the repertoire was profiled, and TCRdb retains in-frame clones only, with some absent. The table has hundreds of thousands of clones, around 72% seen once; the top ten hold 1.7%. The sample was memory CD4+ T cells sorted from blood. Specified subset: CD45RA-negative fraction. All receptors derive from a woman aged 30 to 39 in good health.

The gene calls are TRBV7-9 and TRBJ2-4; TRBD1 matches 8 bases. The germline CDR1 and CDR2 sequences are SEHNR and FQNEAQ (reference sequence). The CDR3 totals 15 residues. Unmatched junction bases numbered 4, after V lost 5 bases and J lost 1 base. CDR3 sequence (DNA): TGTGCCAGCAGCGTCAGACAGGGGGCCAAAAACATTCAGTACTTC. Translating gives CASSVRQGAKNIQYF.

The gene calls are TRBV28 and TRBJ1-2; D perhaps matches TRBD1 (5 bases). Germline CDR1 is MDHEN and CDR2 is SYDVKM. The V end lost 8 bases, the J end lost 7 bases, and 20 bases lay between the germline ends. The CDR3 has 14 residues. Here the CDR3 reads CASHTGTGKAGYTF. As DNA, the CDR3 is TGTGCCAGCCACACCGGGACGGGGAAGGCTGGCTACACCTTC.

The chain carries TRBV5-1 and TRBJ2-1, with D possibly being TRBD1 (5 bases). CDR3 length equals 13 residues. Trimming removed 3 bases from V and 8 bases from J, with 12 bases in between. The V gene's germline CDR1 is SGHRS and CDR2 YFSETQ. The CDR3 sequence is CASSSGWEDEQFF. CDR3 in DNA: TGCGCCAGCAGCTCAGGGTGGGAAGATGAGCAGTTCTTC.

With respect to this clone: Other nucleotide sequences from this sample produce the same CDR3. This chain uses TRBV5-1 with TRBJ1-2; 10 bases are shared with TRBD1. The V gene end was trimmed by 3 bases and the J gene end by 6 bases; junction bases not matched to a gene: 5. The CDR3 extends over 14 amino acids. Germline V CDR1 and CDR2: SGHRS, YFSETQ. CDR3 nucleotides: TGCGCCAGCAGCTGGACAGGGGGTATGGATGGCTACACCTTC. This gives the protein CASSWTGGMDGYTF.

The CDR3 region is CASSPGTGESYEQYF. CDR3 nucleotide sequence: TGTGCCAGCAGTCCCGGGACAGGGGAGTCCTACGAGCAGTACTTC. The chain uses TRBV6-5 and TRBJ2-7; 10 bases agree with TRBD1. CDR1 and CDR2 (germline): MNHEY, SVGAGI. The CDR3 runs 15 residues. V trimming: 5 bases; J trimming: 1 base; junction bases outside the gene matches: 5.

The CDR3 nucleotides read TGTGCCAGCTCGAGGGGCGAGGGTTGGACAGATACGCAGTATTTT. Translating gives CASSRGEGWTDTQYF. The chain couples TRBV6-5 to TRBJ2-3, with D perhaps assigned TRBD1 or TRBD2 (5 bases each). From germline, CDR1 is MNHEY and CDR2 SVGAGI. Trimming stripped 8 bases from V and 3 bases from J, with 18 bases between. The CDR3 runs to 15 residues.

The chain recombines TRBV6-4 with TRBJ2-6; 11 bases are shared with TRBD1. The V segment lost 7 bases and the J segment 2 bases; nucleotides outside the gene matches: 1. CDR3 length: 15 amino acids. Looked up from germline, CDR1 is MRHNA and CDR2 is SNTAGT. This CDR3 is CASTDRGPGANVLTF. The DNA for the CDR3 is TGTGCCAGCACGGACAGGGGGCCTGGGGCCAACGTCCTGACTTTC.

This clone was detected only once. In nucleotides, the CDR3 is TGTGCCTGGAGTGTACTGGGCCACTATGGCTACACCTTC. Encoded protein: CAWSVLGHYGYTF. The chain recombines TRBV30 with TRBJ1-2; no reliable D call. Germline V gives CDR1 GTSNPN, CDR2 SVGIG (reference sequence). The V end was cut by 0 bases, the J end by 3 bases, with 8 bases between. The CDR3 is 13 amino acids.

The genes are TRBV6-5 and TRBJ2-5; D call uncertain. This CDR3 comprises 15 residues. Germline CDR1 MNHEY, CDR2 SVGAGI. V shed 7 bases and J shed 2 bases, with 17 bases lying between them. In DNA, the CDR3 is TGTGCCAGCACCACACGGGCTTTGGGTCAAGAGACCCAGTACTTC. This gives the protein CASTTRALGQETQYF.

There are a few counts of this clone. The chain has TRBV29-1 and TRBJ2-1; 7 nucleotides agree with TRBD1. The CDR3 extends over 15 amino acids. The V and J ends lost 4 bases and 4 bases, in that order; junction bases with no gene match: 10. CDR1 and CDR2 from the germline V gene are SQVTM and ANQGSEA. CDR3 loop: CSVVGGKTLYNEQFF. DNA of the CDR3: TGCAGCGTTGTAGGGGGCAAAACGTTATACAATGAGCAGTTCTTC.

This chain uses TRBV10-2 with TRBJ2-6, with 8 bases that match TRBD2. Trimming at V came to 8 bases and at J to 2 bases, leaving 2 bases not matched to a gene. CDR3 length: 14 residues. Germline V lookup: CDR1 WSHSY, CDR2 SAAADI. The CDR3 coding sequence is TGCGCCAGCCGGGGGGGGACTGGGGCCAACGTCCTGACTTTC. It encodes CASRGGTGANVLTF.

Only a few counts were recorded for this clone. Other DNA sequences within the sample encode an identical CDR3. The J gene is TRBJ2-2, the V gene TRBV7-9, with 8 bases that match TRBD2. Germline V gives CDR1 SEHNR, CDR2 FQNEAQ (reference sequence). V shed 0 bases, J shed 3 bases, and the junction held 0 bases outside the gene matches. This CDR3 is built from 15 residues. The chain's CDR3 is CASSLALADTGELFF. CDR3 bases: TGTGCCAGCAGCTTAGCACTAGCGGACACCGGGGAGCTGTTTTTT.

This clone came up a few times. The gene calls are TRBV5-5 and TRBJ2-2, with D possibly TRBD2 on 5 matching bases. The V gene's germline CDR1 is SGHKS and CDR2 YYEKEE (reference sequence). Trimming stripped 4 bases from V and 1 base from J, with 8 bases between. This CDR3 has 14 residues. The CDR3 DNA sequence: TGTGCCAGCAGCCGACGGGGGAACACCGGGGAGCTGTTTTTT. Translated, it gives CASSRRGNTGELFF.

This chain joins TRBV6-5 and TRBJ1-1; 7 nucleotides match TRBD1. V dropped 5 bases and J dropped 2; count of bases not matched to a gene: 8. The germline V gene has CDR1 MNHEY and CDR2 SVGAGI. This CDR3 is built from 15 residues. CDR3 nucleotide sequence: TGTGCCAGCAGTAAAGACAGGGATTTAAACACTGAAGCTTTCTTT. Amino acids: CASSKDRDLNTEAFF.

The chain joins TRBV7-2 to TRBJ1-1; D unresolved. Trimming took off 5 bases at V and 3 bases at J, with 7 bases between the two ends. Germline V gives CDR1 SGHTA, CDR2 FQGNSA. CDR3 length equals 12 residues. The CDR3 nucleotides read TGTGCCAGCAGCCCTGGGGACACTGAAGCTTTCTTT. Its translation: CASSPGDTEAFF.

V and J are TRBV2 and TRBJ2-2, with D possibly matching TRBD2 (5 bases). CDR3 length: 14 amino acids. Germline V gene data show CDR1 as SNHLY and CDR2 as FYNNEI. Between the trimmed V and J ends, which lost 4 bases and 6 bases, there was a span of 12 bases. The DNA for the CDR3 is TGTGCCAGCAGTGTTCGATCGGGGTCCGGGGAGCTGTTTTTT. Residues: CASSVRSGSGELFF.

The chain joins TRBV27 to TRBJ2-7, with D hard to call. This CDR3 comprises 14 residues. V lost 0 bases to trimming and J lost 9 bases, with 15 bases between them. CDR1 is MNHEY, CDR2 SMNVEV, per germline (reference sequence). CDR3 protein: CASSLSPPAFGQYF. CDR3 DNA: TGTGCCAGCAGTTTATCGCCCCCCGCGTTTGGGCAGTACTTC.

V gene TRBV19 combines with J gene TRBJ2-7; D is possibly TRBD1 or TRBD2 (7 bases each). Germline V gene data show CDR1 as LNHDA and CDR2 as SQIVND (reference sequence). This CDR3 contains 14 residues. The germline V and J ends were trimmed by 5 bases and 2 bases, with 13 bases remaining between them. In DNA form, the CDR3 reads TGTGCCAGTAGTGTTCAGGGGGGGACCTACGAGCAGTACTTC. It yields the protein CASSVQGGTYEQYF. The full variable domain, its missing parts supplied by reference TRBV19 and TRBJ2-7, is DGGITQSPKYLFRKEGQNVTLSCEQNLNHDAMYWYRQDPGQGLRLIYYSQIVNDFQKGDIAEGYSVSREKKESFPLTVTSAQKNPTAFYLCASSVQGGTYEQYFGPGTRLTVT.

The V and J genes are TRBV15 and TRBJ1-2; D might be TRBD1 (5 bases). Trimming took 0 bases from V and 3 from J, leaving 11 bases between them. The CDR3 runs to 15 residues. Germline V lookup: CDR1 LNHNV, CDR2 YYDKDF (reference sequence). This chain's CDR3 is CATSRDAGDYYGYTF. In DNA form, the CDR3 reads TGTGCCACCAGCAGAGATGCGGGGGATTACTATGGCTACACCTTC.

The V gene is TRBV5-1, the J gene TRBJ2-7, with 9 bases identical to TRBD2. CDR1 is SGHRS and CDR2 is YFSETQ in the germline V gene. Trimming removed 1 base from V and 3 bases from J; junction bases left unmatched: 8. The CDR3 is made up of 16 amino acids. Here the CDR3 DNA reads TGCGCCAGCAGCTTGAGGCCTAGCGGGGTTTTCTACGAGCAGTACTTC. Residues: CASSLRPSGVFYEQYF.